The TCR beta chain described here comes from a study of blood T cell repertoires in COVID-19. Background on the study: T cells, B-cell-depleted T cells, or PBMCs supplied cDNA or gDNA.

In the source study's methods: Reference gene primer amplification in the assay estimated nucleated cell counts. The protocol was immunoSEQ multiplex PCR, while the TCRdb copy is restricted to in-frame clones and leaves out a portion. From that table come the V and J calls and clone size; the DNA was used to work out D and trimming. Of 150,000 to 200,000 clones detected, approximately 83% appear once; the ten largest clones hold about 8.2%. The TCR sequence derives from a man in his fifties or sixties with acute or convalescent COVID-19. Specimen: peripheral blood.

The CDR3 DNA sequence: TGTGCCAGTAGTAGGGGGCGTGGGGTGAACACCGGGGAGCTGTTTTTT. Translating it yields CASSRGRGVNTGELFF. This chain joins TRBV19 and TRBJ2-2; possibly TRBD1 for D (6 bases). V was pared by 4 bases and J by 1 base, with 13 bases between. The CDR3 spans 16 residues. Germline V gene lookup returns CDR1 LNHDA and CDR2 SQIVND (reference sequence).